The entry below gives a single TCR beta chain sequence along with its context. V lost 6 bases to trimming and J lost 2 bases; unmatched junction nucleotides: 8. CDR1 and CDR2 from the germline V gene are SGHRS and YFSETQ. The CDR3 has 15 amino acids. The source of the sample is a study of blood T cell repertoires in COVID-19. Across the study: The United States, Italy and Spain supplied acute and convalescent COVID-19 samples.

Clones were sequenced by immunoSEQ multiplex PCR, and TCRdb holds only the in-frame ones, with some missing. The table shows some 200,000 clones, with around 85% occurring only once. This clonotype was sampled from a woman in her thirties or forties with acute COVID-19. The specimen was PBMCs or T cells enriched from blood (not recorded which). The rearrangement links TRBV5-1 to TRBJ2-5, with 9 bases matching TRBD2. CDR3 sequence: CASTSRLAEQETQYF. The CDR3 DNA follows: TGCGCCAGCACTTCGCGACTAGCGGAGCAAGAGACCCAGTACTTC.